Following are 3 T cell receptor beta chains from one sample sequenced in a study of blood T cells in healthy people across ages. PCR was performed a second time for about 6 to 12 cycles using a sample-barcoded 5' primer and a J-beta primer mix. TCRdb reprocessed the 5' RACE reads via MiXCR and lists one record per CDR3 protein. Seen here are about 620,000 distinct CDR3 sequences, over 20% observed once, and the top ten hold approximately 3.7%. What was sequenced was blood. The receptor set was obtained from a man between 65 and 85 years old in good health.

V usage is TRBV12-3 or TRBV12-4 and J usage is TRBJ2-5; a weak D match, TRBD1 (6 bases). The V end lost 6 bases, the J end lost 11 bases, and 13 bases lay between the germline ends. The CDR3 length is 11 residues. The CDR3 sequence: CASSAQGCQYF. The CDR3 bases are TGTGCCAGCAGCGCACAGGGTTGTCAGTACTTC.

V usage is TRBV20-1 and J usage is TRBJ2-1, with 10 bases aligning to TRBD2. V shed 4 bases, J shed 5 bases, and the junction held 8 bases outside the gene matches. The CDR3 has 15 amino acids. Germline V gives CDR1 DFQATT, CDR2 SNEGSKA (reference sequence). Here the CDR3 DNA reads TGCAGTGCTATAACCAGCGGGAGGGCAAACAATGAGCAGTTCTTC. This gives the protein CSAITSGRANNEQFF.

The chain uses TRBV20-1 and TRBJ2-7; 9 bases map to TRBD2. The CDR3 loop spans 15 amino acids. The germline CDR1 and CDR2 sequences are DFQATT and SNEGSKA (reference sequence). The junction had 10 bases not matched to a gene; V was cut back by 7 bases and J by 0 bases. The chain's CDR3 is CSGLAGPLSSYEQYF. The CDR3 DNA follows: TGCAGTGGGCTAGCGGGGCCCCTCAGCTCCTACGAGCAGTACTTC.